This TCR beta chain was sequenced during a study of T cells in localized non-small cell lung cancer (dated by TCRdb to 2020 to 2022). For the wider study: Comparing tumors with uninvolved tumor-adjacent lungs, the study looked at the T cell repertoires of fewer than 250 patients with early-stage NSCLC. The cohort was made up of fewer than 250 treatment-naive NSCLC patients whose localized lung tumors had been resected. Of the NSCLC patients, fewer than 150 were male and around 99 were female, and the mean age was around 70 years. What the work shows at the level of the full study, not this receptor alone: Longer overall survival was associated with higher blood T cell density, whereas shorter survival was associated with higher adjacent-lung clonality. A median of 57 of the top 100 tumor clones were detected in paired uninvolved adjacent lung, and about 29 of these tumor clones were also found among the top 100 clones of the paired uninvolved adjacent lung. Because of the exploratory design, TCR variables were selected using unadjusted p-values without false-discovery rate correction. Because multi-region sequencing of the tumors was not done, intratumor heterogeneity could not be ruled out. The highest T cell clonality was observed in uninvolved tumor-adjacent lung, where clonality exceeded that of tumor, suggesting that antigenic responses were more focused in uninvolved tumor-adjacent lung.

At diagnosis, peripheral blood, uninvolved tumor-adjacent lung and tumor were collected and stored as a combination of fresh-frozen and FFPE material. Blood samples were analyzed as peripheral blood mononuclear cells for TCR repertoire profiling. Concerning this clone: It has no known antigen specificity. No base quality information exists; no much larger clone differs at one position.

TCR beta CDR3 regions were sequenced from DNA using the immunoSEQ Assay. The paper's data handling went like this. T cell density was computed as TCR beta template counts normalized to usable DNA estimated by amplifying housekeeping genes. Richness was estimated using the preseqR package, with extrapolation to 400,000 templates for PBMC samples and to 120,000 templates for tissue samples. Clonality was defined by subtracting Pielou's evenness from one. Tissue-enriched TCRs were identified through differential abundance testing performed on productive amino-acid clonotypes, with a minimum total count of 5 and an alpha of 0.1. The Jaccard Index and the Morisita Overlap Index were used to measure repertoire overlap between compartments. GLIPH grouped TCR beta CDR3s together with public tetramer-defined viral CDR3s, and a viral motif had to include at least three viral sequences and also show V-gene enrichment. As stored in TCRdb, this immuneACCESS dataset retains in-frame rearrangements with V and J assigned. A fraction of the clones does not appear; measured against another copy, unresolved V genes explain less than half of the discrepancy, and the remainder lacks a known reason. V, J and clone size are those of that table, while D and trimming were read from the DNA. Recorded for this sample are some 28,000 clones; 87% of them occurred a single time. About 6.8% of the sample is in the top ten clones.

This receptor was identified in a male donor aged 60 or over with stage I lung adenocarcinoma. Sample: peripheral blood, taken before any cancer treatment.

The sequence in DNA is TGTGCCAGCAGCTTGGACACCGTCACAGATACGCAGTATTTT. Translated, it reads CASSLDTVTDTQYF. The sequence is built from TRBV5-6 and TRBJ2-3; too little of a D gene remains to name it. CDR1 and CDR2 (SGHDT, YYEEEE) derive from the germline V gene. The CDR3 holds 14 amino acids from the cysteine to the phenylalanine. The only DNA kept is the CDR3, 42 bases in frame from the first base. Trimming costs V 0 bases and J 2 bases, and their ends lie 7 bases apart.